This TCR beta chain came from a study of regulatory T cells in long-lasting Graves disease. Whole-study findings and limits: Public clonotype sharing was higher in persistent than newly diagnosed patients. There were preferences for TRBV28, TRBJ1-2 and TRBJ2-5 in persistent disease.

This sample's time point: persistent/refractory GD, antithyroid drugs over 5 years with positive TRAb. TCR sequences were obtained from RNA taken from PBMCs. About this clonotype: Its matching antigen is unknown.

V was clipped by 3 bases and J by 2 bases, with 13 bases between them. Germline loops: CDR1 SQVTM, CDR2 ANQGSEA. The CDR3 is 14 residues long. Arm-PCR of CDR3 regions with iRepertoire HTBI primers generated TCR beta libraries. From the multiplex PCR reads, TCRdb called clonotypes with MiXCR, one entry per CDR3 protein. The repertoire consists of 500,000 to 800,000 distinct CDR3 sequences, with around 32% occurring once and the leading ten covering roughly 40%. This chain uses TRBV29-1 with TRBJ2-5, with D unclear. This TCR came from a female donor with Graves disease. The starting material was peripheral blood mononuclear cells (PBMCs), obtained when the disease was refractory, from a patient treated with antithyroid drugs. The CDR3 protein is CSVDLIPGQETQYF. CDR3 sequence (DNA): TGCAGCGTTGATCTAATTCCAGGACAAGAGACCCAGTACTTC.